The rows below give T cell receptor beta chains drawn from one sample of a study of a mutant IDH1 vaccine in newly diagnosed glioma. These receptors have no known antigen. Using immunoSEQ multiplex PCR, the repertoire was profiled, and TCRdb retains in-frame clones only, with some absent. Altogether roughly 61,000 clones are present, 75% to 90% being singletons, with the ten largest covering 4.5% to 7.5%. The sequencing used PBMCs, collected from a glioma patient whose treatment included an IDH1 peptide vaccine. Receptors originate from a man in his fifties with glioma. Each CDR3 is given with its conserved first and last residue. A D gene is named only where the DNA matches it firmly. Rows give clone size only sometimes, using once, few, many, or a class for an expanded clone.

d_call j_call clone_size v_call cdr3_aa cdr3_nt
- TRBJ1-2 - TRBV27 CASSLSGLGYGYTF TGTGCCAGCAGTTTATCGGGGTTAGGGTATGGCTACACCTTC
- TRBJ2-7 - TRBV2 CASSDPAEQYF TGTGCCAGCAGTGATCCAGCCGAGCAGTACTTC
- TRBJ2-1 once TRBV7-9 CASSSEVSDEQFF TGTGCCAGCAGCTCAGAAGTCTCGGATGAGCAGTTCTTC
TRBD2 TRBJ2-1 - TRBV2 CARQTAGGPAEQFF TGTGCCAGACAGACGGCGGGGGGGCCTGCTGAGCAGTTCTTC
- TRBJ1-4 - TRBV5-8 CASSLLLRSQEKLFF TGTGCCAGCAGCTTGTTGTTACGGTCCCAGGAAAAACTGTTTTTT
- TRBJ2-7 - TRBV7-2 CASSQMIGYEQYF TGTGCCAGCAGCCAGATGATAGGGTACGAGCAGTACTTC
- TRBJ2-1 - TRBV10-3 CAISDGLATNEQFF TGTGCCATCAGTGACGGGCTAGCGACGAATGAGCAGTTCTTC
- TRBJ2-4 - TRBV6-5 CASKPATGRNIQYF TGTGCCAGCAAACCCGCCACAGGGAGGAACATTCAGTACTTC
TRBD1 TRBJ1-1 few TRBV5-4 CASTTGTGATEAFF TGTGCCAGCACTACCGGGACAGGGGCCACTGAAGCTTTCTTT
- TRBJ2-2 - TRBV5-4 CAYRDGGELFF TGTGCCTACAGGGACGGCGGGGAGCTGTTTTTT
- TRBJ1-1 - TRBV4-3 CASSQERTANLRAFF TGCGCCAGCAGCCAAGAAAGAACGGCCAACTTGCGCGCTTTCTTT
- TRBJ1-6 - TRBV2 CASSEKGEPNSPLHF TGTGCCAGCAGTGAAAAAGGAGAGCCAAATTCACCCCTCCACTTT
TRBD1 TRBJ1-3 - TRBV12-5 CASGLVIKPTGVGNTIYF TGTGCTAGTGGTTTGGTAATCAAACCTACAGGGGTTGGAAACACCATATATTTT
- TRBJ1-5 - TRBV15 CATSARDGGLRTQHF TGTGCCACCAGCGCCCGGGACGGTGGGTTAAGGACCCAGCATTTT
- TRBJ1-1 - TRBV5-1 CASSPEGDDEAFF TGCGCCAGCAGCCCTGAAGGGGACGATGAAGCTTTCTTT
- TRBJ2-7 - TRBV5-1 CASRESTITYEQYF TGCGCCAGCAGGGAGTCGACCATTACTTACGAGCAGTACTTC
TRBD1 TRBJ1-2 - TRBV5-6 CASSATGALYGYTF TGTGCCAGCAGCGCCACAGGGGCATTGTATGGCTACACCTTC